This TCR beta chain was observed in a study of synovial regulatory T cells in juvenile arthritis (dated by TCRdb to about 2015). Study-level background: Of the sequenced patients, about six received methotrexate, one received methotrexate plus infliximab, a few were therapy-naive, and one had no treatment information. TCRbeta CDR3 repertoires of blood iaTreg cells, other blood Treg cells and synovial fluid Treg cells from matched patient samples were compared in the study. Effector T cell subsets were also sequenced in this cohort for comparisons, but the Treg dataset alone covers only blood and synovial fluid Treg cells. Treg and Teff subsets from 11 JIA patients with active disease were included in the TCR repertoire comparisons. On the study overall, not on this receptor specifically: Synovial Treg cells shared more CDR3 sequences with iaTreg cells than with other blood Treg cells, and Chao-Jaccard similarity confirmed that synovial Treg cells were more closely related to iaTreg cells. iaTreg TCR repertoires were largely private across patients and partially overlapped with synovial Teff and blood CPL repertoires. Blood iaTreg cells showed lower TCR diversity than other blood Treg cells, consistent with antigen-driven expansion.

The library was obtained by the immunoSEQ multiplex PCR assay. TCRbeta CDR3 sequencing was carried out by Adaptive Biotechnologies. In the authors' own workflow: Repertoire similarity was assessed using the Chao-modified Jaccard index and the median clonotype overlap from 200 random subsamples at equal sample size. The similarity analyses were based on either productive nucleotide sequences or amino acid sequences translated in silico. Repertoires were compared using hierarchical clustering with single linkage and t-SNE, both based on Chao-modified Jaccard distances. Repertoire diversity was measured with the Renyi index after sample size normalisation across a range of alpha values. TCRdb limited this immuneACCESS table to in-frame rearrangements with V and J called. A share of clones is missing; checked studies link under half to unresolved V genes, and the rest is unexplained. That table furnishes V, J and clone size, whereas the DNA furnished D and trimming. The sample table gives about 10,000 clones. The biggest ten clones account for approximately 1.2% of the sample.

Worth noting for this clone: There is no known antigen for this receptor.

TCR repertoire donors were approximately 11 juvenile idiopathic arthritis patients with active disease who had not reached inactive disease, 3 polyarticular and 8 oligoarticular. The median age of the TCR-sequenced patients was over 10 years (range roughly 2.4-25), and their median disease duration was approximately seven years (range 0.2-19.1). Samples for TCR repertoire analysis were collected at two centres in Italy. Peripheral blood mononuclear cells were separated using a Histopaque-1077 density gradient and frozen in about 90% FCS with around 10% DMSO. From the cysteine up to the phenylalanine, the CDR3 has a length of 16 residues. The DNA is unrecorded. Based on the germline V gene, the CDR1 and CDR2 sequences are SGHTS and YDEGEE.

Sequencing was carried out using Treg cells from blood. Explained via the paper, the cell subset or site label denotes: remaining (HLA-DR-negative) circulating blood Treg cells. This sequence uses TRBV5-8 and TRBJ2-7; as DNA is missing, the TRBD1 call by TCRdb cannot be tested. The receptor was derived from a donor younger than 30 with juvenile idiopathic arthritis. CDR3 sequence: CASSRSPGILSREQYF.